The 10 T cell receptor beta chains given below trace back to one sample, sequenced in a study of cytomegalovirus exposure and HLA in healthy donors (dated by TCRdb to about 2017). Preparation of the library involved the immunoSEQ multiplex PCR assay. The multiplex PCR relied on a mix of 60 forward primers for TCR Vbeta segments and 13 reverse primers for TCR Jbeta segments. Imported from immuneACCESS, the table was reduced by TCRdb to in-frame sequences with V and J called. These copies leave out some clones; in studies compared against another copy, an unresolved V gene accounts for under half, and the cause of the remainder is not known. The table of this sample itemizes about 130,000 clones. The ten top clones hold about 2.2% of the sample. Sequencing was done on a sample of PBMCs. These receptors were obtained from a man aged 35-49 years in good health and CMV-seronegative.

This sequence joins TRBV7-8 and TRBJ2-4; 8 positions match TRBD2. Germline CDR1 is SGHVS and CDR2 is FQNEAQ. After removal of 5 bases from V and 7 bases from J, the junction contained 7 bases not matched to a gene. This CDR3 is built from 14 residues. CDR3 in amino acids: CASSAAGGGNIQYF. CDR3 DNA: TGTGCCAGCAGCGCTGCCGGGGGGGGGAACATTCAGTACTTC.

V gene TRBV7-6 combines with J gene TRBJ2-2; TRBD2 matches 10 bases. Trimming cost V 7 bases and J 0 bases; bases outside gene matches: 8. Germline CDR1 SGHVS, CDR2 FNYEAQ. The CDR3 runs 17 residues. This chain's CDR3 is CASTPPSGRANTGELFF. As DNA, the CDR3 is TGTGCCAGCACCCCCCCTAGCGGGAGAGCGAACACCGGGGAGCTGTTTTTT.

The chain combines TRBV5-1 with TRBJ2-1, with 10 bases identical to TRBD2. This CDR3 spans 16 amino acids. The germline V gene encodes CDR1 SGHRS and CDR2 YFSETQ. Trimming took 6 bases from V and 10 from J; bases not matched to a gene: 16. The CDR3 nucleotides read TGCGCCAGCATGAGCGGGAGGGCCGGAGGAATGAACGAGCAGTTCTTC. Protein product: CASMSGRAGGMNEQFF.

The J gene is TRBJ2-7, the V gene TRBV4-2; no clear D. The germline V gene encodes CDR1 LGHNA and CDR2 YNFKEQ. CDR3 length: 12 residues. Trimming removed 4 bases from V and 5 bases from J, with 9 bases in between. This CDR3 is CASSRGSDEQYF. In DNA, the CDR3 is TGTGCCAGCAGCCGAGGCAGCGACGAGCAGTACTTC.

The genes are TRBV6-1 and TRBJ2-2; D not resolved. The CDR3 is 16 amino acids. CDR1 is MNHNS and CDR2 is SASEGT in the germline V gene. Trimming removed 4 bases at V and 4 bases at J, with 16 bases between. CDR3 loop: CASSASSAGTTGELFF. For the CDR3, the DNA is TGTGCCAGCAGTGCGAGTAGTGCAGGCACCACCGGGGAGCTGTTTTTT.

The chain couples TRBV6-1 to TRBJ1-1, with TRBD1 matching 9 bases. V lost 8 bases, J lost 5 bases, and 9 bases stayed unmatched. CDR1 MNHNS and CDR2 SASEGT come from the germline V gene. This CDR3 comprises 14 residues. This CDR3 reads CASDQQGARTEAFF. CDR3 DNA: TGTGCCAGCGACCAACAGGGGGCGAGGACTGAAGCTTTCTTT.

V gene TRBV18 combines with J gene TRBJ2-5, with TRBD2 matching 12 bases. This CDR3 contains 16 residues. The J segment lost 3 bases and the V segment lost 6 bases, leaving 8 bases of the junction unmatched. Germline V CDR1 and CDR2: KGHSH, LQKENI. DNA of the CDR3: TGTGCCAGCTCTAGAGGACTAGCGGGGACAAAAGAGACCCAGTACTTC. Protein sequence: CASSRGLAGTKETQYF.

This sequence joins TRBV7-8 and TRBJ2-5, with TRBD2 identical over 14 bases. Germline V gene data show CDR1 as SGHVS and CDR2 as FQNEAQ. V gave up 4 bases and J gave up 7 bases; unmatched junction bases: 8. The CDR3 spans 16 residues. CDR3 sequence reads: CASSYSGLAGVGTQYF. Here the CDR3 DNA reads TGTGCCAGCAGCTACTCGGGACTAGCGGGAGTGGGGACCCAGTACTTC.

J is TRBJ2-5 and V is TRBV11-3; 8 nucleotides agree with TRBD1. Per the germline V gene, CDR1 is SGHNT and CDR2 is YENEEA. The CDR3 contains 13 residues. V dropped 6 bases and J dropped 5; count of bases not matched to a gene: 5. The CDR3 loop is CASSNRGWETQYF. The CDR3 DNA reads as TGTGCCAGCAGTAACAGGGGGTGGGAGACCCAGTACTTC.

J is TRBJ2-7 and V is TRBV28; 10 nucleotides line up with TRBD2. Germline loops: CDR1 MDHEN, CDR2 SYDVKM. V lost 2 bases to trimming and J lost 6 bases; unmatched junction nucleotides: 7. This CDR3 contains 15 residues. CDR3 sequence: CASSLPASGSREQYF. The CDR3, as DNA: TGTGCCAGCAGTTTACCGGCTAGCGGGAGCCGCGAGCAGTACTTC.